Listed here are 9 T cell receptor beta chains from one sample, sequenced in a study of naive and memory T cell subsets. Two oligonucleotides, mixed equimolar, formed the beta constant-region primer covering TRBC1 and TRBC2. TCRdb reprocessed the UMI-ligation and nested PCR reads with MiXCR, giving one entry per CDR3 protein. The repertoire holds some 83,000 distinct CDR3 sequences, with over 10% as singletons. The sample taken for sequencing was central memory CD4+ T cells from blood. The receptors stem from a human donor in good health.

This clonotype showed up many times. The J gene is TRBJ2-3, the V gene TRBV5-8, with 7 bases that match TRBD2. V shed 3 bases and J 2 bases; nucleotides not matched to a gene: 3. This CDR3 comprises 14 residues. CDR1 is SGHTS and CDR2 is YDEGEE in the germline V gene. As DNA, the CDR3 is TGTGCCAGCAGCTGGGGAGGGATCACAGATACGCAGTATTTT. Residues: CASSWGGITDTQYF.

This clonotype was seen at least ten times. The rearrangement joins TRBV5-4 to TRBJ2-7; 13 bases agree with TRBD2. Unmatched junction bases numbered 11, after V lost 2 bases and J lost 9 bases. The CDR3 spans 16 residues. Germline V CDR1 and CDR2: SGHNT, YYREEE (reference sequence). In DNA, the CDR3 is TGTGCCAGCAGCTTTGGACTAGCGGGGGTGAGCGGCGGGCAGTACTTC. It translates to CASSFGLAGVSGGQYF.

The chain has TRBV5-1 and TRBJ1-4; D not certain. The ends were cut back, 4 bases at V and 5 bases at J, with 12 bases in the middle. Germline V lookup: CDR1 SGHRS, CDR2 YFSETQ. The CDR3 is 14 amino acids. The CDR3 DNA reads TGCGCCAGCAGCCCCCTCGAAGGGAATGAAAAACTGTTTTTT. The encoded protein is CASSPLEGNEKLFF. The full variable domain, rest sourced from reference TRBV5-1 and TRBJ1-4, is KAGVTQTPRYLIKTRGQQVTLSCSPISGHRSVSWYQQTPGQGLQFLFEYFSETQRNKGNFPGRFSGRQFSNSRSEMNVSTLELGDSALYLCASSPLEGNEKLFFGSGTQLSVL.

This clonotype has only a few counts. The gene calls are TRBV28 and TRBJ1-4; D unclear. Germline V gives CDR1 MDHEN, CDR2 SYDVKM. The length of the CDR3 is 14 residues. Trimming removed 7 bases at V and 8 bases at J, with 17 bases between. CDR3 amino acids: CASTLLVGGEKLFF. The DNA of the CDR3 is TGTGCCAGCACCTTACTCGTCGGTGGAGAAAAACTGTTTTTT.

This clonotype was picked up many times. The chain links TRBV5-8 to TRBJ1-1; TRBD1 matches 10 bases. With V trimmed by 4 bases and J by 4 bases, 7 bases remained unmatched. Germline V gives CDR1 SGHTS, CDR2 YDEGEE. CDR3 length equals 15 residues. The CDR3 loop reads CASSRRRTGGTEAFF. CDR3 nucleotides: TGTGCCAGCAGCCGAAGGCGGACAGGGGGCACTGAAGCTTTCTTT. Full variable domain (outside the CDR3, taken from reference TRBV5-8 and TRBJ1-1): EAGVTQSPTHLIKTRGQQATLRCSPISGHTSVYWYQQALGLGLQFLLWYDEGEERNRGNFPPRFSGRQFPNYSSELNVNALELEDSALYLCASSRRRTGGTEAFFGQGTRLTVV.

This clonotype has more than one count but fewer than ten. A much larger clonotype is one base distant, so this may be a read error. V gene TRBV14 combines with J gene TRBJ2-7; 8 bases are shared with TRBD1. Germline V gene lookup returns CDR1 SGHDN and CDR2 FVKESK. V was pared by 4 bases and J by 7 bases, with 9 bases of the junction left unmatched. The CDR3 consists of 14 residues. Written as DNA, the CDR3 is TGTGCCAGCAGCCTTGGCAGGACAGGGCGAGAGCAGTACTTC. This gives the protein CASSLGRTGREQYF.

This clonotype was detected only a few times. The J gene is TRBJ1-5, the V gene TRBV18; possible D gene TRBD1, 5 bases. V was pared by 3 bases and J by 1 base, with 10 bases between. This CDR3 is 15 amino acids long. CDR1 is KGHSH and CDR2 is LQKENI in the germline V gene. DNA of the CDR3: TGTGCCAGCTCACCGGGGGGGGGAAGCAATCAGCCCCAGCATTTT. It translates to CASSPGGGSNQPQHF.

The genes are TRBV28 and TRBJ2-7, with TRBD1 matching over 7 bases. V trimming: 5 bases; J trimming: 4 bases; junction bases outside the gene matches: 8. The CDR3 loop spans 14 amino acids. Germline V gene data show CDR1 as MDHEN and CDR2 as SYDVKM. CDR3 nucleotides: TGTGCCAGCAGTCGCAGGGGGTCTGATTACGAGCAGTACTTC. This translates into CASSRRGSDYEQYF. Based on the CDR3 plus reference TRBV28 and TRBJ2-7, the full variable domain is DVKVTQSSRYLVKRTGEKVFLECVQDMDHENMFWYRQDPGLGLRLIYFSYDVKMKEKGDIPEGYSVSREKKERFSLILESASTNQTSMYLCASSRRGSDYEQYFGPGTRLTVT.

This clonotype was counted ten times or more. The J gene is TRBJ2-1, the V gene TRBV7-6; maybe TRBD1 (5 bases). V dropped 5 bases and J dropped 0 bases, with 14 bases sitting between them. Germline values: CDR1 SGHVS, CDR2 FNYEAQ. CDR3 size: 16 residues. The chain's CDR3 is CASSRRGRSSYNEQFF. The CDR3 DNA follows: TGTGCCAGCAGCCGTAGGGGTCGGAGCTCCTACAATGAGCAGTTCTTC.